These 2 T cell receptor beta chains were all obtained from the same sample, sequenced in a study of CD8 T cells in ankylosing spondylitis. Via MiXCR, TCRdb re-called the 5' RACE reads, giving one row per CDR3 protein. Of about 240,000 distinct CDR3 sequences listed, 8.6% are singletons. The sequenced sample was blood, either unsorted or a sorted T cell fraction (not recorded which). The receptors originated from a male donor with ankylosing spondylitis or in good health (not recorded which).

This clonotype was detected many times. The gene calls are TRBV20-1 and TRBJ2-7; D is uncertain. Germline V gives CDR1 DFQATT, CDR2 SNEGSKA (reference sequence). CDR3 size: 11 residues. The V and J ends lost 6 bases and 5 bases respectively, with 11 bases between them. The CDR3 DNA sequence: TGCAGTGCCGCACTCGCCAACGAGCAGTACTTC. This encodes CSAALANEQYF.

In this sample, this clonotype turned up many times. The rearrangement links TRBV30 to TRBJ2-1; D possibly corresponds to TRBD1 (6 bases). The CDR3 consists of 15 residues. Per the germline V gene, CDR1 is GTSNPN and CDR2 is SVGIG (reference sequence). Trimming removed 6 bases from V and 5 bases from J, with 20 bases in between. The CDR3 sequence is CACPQVGGRDNEQFF. CDR3 bases: TGTGCCTGTCCTCAAGTAGGGGGTAGGGACAATGAGCAGTTCTTC. Full variable domain (remainder filled in from reference TRBV30 and TRBJ2-1): SQTIHQWPATLVQPVGSPLSLECTVEGTSNPNLYWYRQAAGRGLQLLFYSVGIGQISSEVPQNLSASRPQDRQFILSSKKLLLSDSGFYLCACPQVGGRDNEQFFGPGTRLTVL.